This is a list of T cell receptor beta chains from one sample in a study of blood T cell repertoires in COVID-19. Profiled with immunoSEQ multiplex PCR; TCRdb holds only in-frame clones, not every one. This table holds just over 95,000 clones, roughly 87% found once. Sequencing input: peripheral blood. The receptors come from a man older than 75 with acute or convalescent COVID-19. Both conserved end residues are part of each CDR3. The order of the fields is CDR3 protein, clone size, V gene, J gene. Size is omitted from some rows. Given values are once, few, many or a class for expanded clones.

CDR3aa: CASSSRDRYNEQFF; abundance: many; v_gene: TRBV7-9; j_gene: TRBJ2-1
CDR3aa: CASLALGNTIYF; abundance: .; v_gene: TRBV28; j_gene: TRBJ1-3
CDR3aa: CASSPGTGPTEAFF; abundance: .; v_gene: TRBV6-5; j_gene: TRBJ1-1
CDR3aa: CASSPRRDSYTEAFF; abundance: .; v_gene: TRBV19; j_gene: TRBJ1-1
CDR3aa: CASSPVRRQGSSFGSPLHF; abundance: .; v_gene: TRBV19; j_gene: TRBJ1-6
CDR3aa: CASSLTGLLDTDTQYF; abundance: .; v_gene: TRBV5-5; j_gene: TRBJ2-3
CDR3aa: CASSQDLGLGETQYF; abundance: .; v_gene: TRBV14; j_gene: TRBJ2-5
CDR3aa: CASSLPPFSYEQYF; abundance: .; v_gene: TRBV7-2; j_gene: TRBJ2-7
CDR3aa: CASSQEYEYSNQPQHF; abundance: .; v_gene: TRBV4-3; j_gene: TRBJ1-5
CDR3aa: CASSQDKGLAGGPRNEQFF; abundance: .; v_gene: TRBV3-1/TRBV3-2; j_gene: TRBJ2-1
CDR3aa: CAWSPGDIGKLFF; abundance: .; v_gene: TRBV30; j_gene: TRBJ1-4
CDR3aa: CASSRQYTYEQYF; abundance: .; v_gene: TRBV12-3/TRBV12-4; j_gene: TRBJ2-7
CDR3aa: CASGTGTGGGNTIYF; abundance: .; v_gene: TRBV19; j_gene: TRBJ1-3
CDR3aa: CASSFFEYNSPLHF; abundance: .; v_gene: TRBV5-1; j_gene: TRBJ1-6
CDR3aa: CASRATGASTIYF; abundance: .; v_gene: TRBV12-3/TRBV12-4; j_gene: TRBJ1-3
CDR3aa: CASKLDRGRTDTQYF; abundance: once; v_gene: TRBV5-1; j_gene: TRBJ2-3
CDR3aa: CASSTTVSSGAFEQYF; abundance: .; v_gene: TRBV7-2; j_gene: TRBJ2-7
CDR3aa: CASSTRTDTGELFF; abundance: once; v_gene: TRBV19; j_gene: TRBJ2-2
CDR3aa: CASSGREGANNEKLFF; abundance: .; v_gene: TRBV9; j_gene: TRBJ1-4
CDR3aa: CAWEEPGTGGAEGYTF; abundance: few; v_gene: TRBV30; j_gene: TRBJ1-2
CDR3aa: CASSLDYRSSYNSPLHF; abundance: .; v_gene: TRBV5-6; j_gene: TRBJ1-6
CDR3aa: CATSDASRLYNEQFF; abundance: .; v_gene: TRBV24-1; j_gene: TRBJ2-1
CDR3aa: CASSRTWTSGYNEQFF; abundance: .; v_gene: TRBV27; j_gene: TRBJ2-1
CDR3aa: CASSQDGGPQPQHF; abundance: .; v_gene: TRBV4-1; j_gene: TRBJ1-5
CDR3aa: CATSGGAGNEQFF; abundance: .; v_gene: TRBV15; j_gene: TRBJ2-1
CDR3aa: CASSSGVGYGYTF; abundance: .; v_gene: TRBV6-5; j_gene: TRBJ1-2
CDR3aa: CASSLRDRVGNTIYF; abundance: .; v_gene: TRBV28; j_gene: TRBJ1-3
CDR3aa: CAWSGQGDQPQHF; abundance: .; v_gene: TRBV30; j_gene: TRBJ1-5
CDR3aa: CASNYAGGSNEKLFF; abundance: .; v_gene: TRBV28; j_gene: TRBJ1-4
CDR3aa: CASSLAPGVNTGELFF; abundance: once; v_gene: TRBV7-2; j_gene: TRBJ2-2
CDR3aa: CASSLSGLAGGISARNEQFF; abundance: .; v_gene: TRBV28; j_gene: TRBJ2-1
CDR3aa: CASSPRTSGGAEDTQYF; abundance: .; v_gene: TRBV7-6; j_gene: TRBJ2-3
CDR3aa: CAWRRTGDFSYNEQFF; abundance: .; v_gene: TRBV30; j_gene: TRBJ2-1
CDR3aa: CASSENVGTSGSNEQFF; abundance: .; v_gene: TRBV10-1; j_gene: TRBJ2-1
CDR3aa: CASSFGQAVTGNQPQHF; abundance: .; v_gene: TRBV7-2; j_gene: TRBJ1-5
CDR3aa: CASSSQGGITNEKLFF; abundance: .; v_gene: TRBV6-5; j_gene: TRBJ1-4
CDR3aa: CASSPQRVGQPQHF; abundance: .; v_gene: TRBV18; j_gene: TRBJ1-5
CDR3aa: CASSLQGGQPQHF; abundance: .; v_gene: TRBV19; j_gene: TRBJ1-5
CDR3aa: CASSLDAGDAEQFF; abundance: .; v_gene: TRBV18; j_gene: TRBJ2-1
CDR3aa: CASSLFSTGGEKLFF; abundance: .; v_gene: TRBV11-2; j_gene: TRBJ1-4
CDR3aa: CASHRDRGETQYF; abundance: once; v_gene: TRBV5-6; j_gene: TRBJ2-5